This T cell receptor beta chain appears in the sequencing data of a study of T cells in Graves' hyperthyroidism and ophthalmopathy. About the study: Sampling of peripheral blood happened at initial diagnosis, prior to any treatment. General study results and limits: Blood also carried most thyroid clonotypes expanded above 0.001. In the analysis, a 13 V-J model separated ophthalmopathy from stable hyperthyroidism.

This clonotype showed up many times. Its antigen is undetermined. Germline V gene data show CDR1 as DFQATT and CDR2 as SNEGSKA (reference sequence). CDR3 size: 11 residues. Trimming removed 5 bases at V and 7 bases at J, with 9 bases between. Blood from later-ophthalmopathy patients was taken at first hyperthyroidism diagnosis. The CDR3 regions of TCR beta were amplified from RNA transcripts. A first-round RT-PCR of the TCR CDR3 used the HTBI primer set. One entry per CDR3 protein, called by TCRdb with MiXCR from the multiplex PCR reads. The sample lists some 380,000 distinct CDR3 sequences, about 13% occurring once.

The sequence derives from a man aged 25 to 40 with Graves' hyperthyroidism that later progressed to Graves' ophthalmopathy. The sequencing input was blood. The chain is built from TRBV20-1 and TRBJ2-1, with D maybe TRBD1 (6 bases). DNA of the CDR3: TGCAGTGCTCAGGGGTTAAATGAGCAGTTCTTC. Translated: CSAQGLNEQFF.